Listed below are T cell receptor beta chains from one sample, sequenced in a study of blood T cell repertoires in COVID-19. The method was immunoSEQ multiplex PCR; TCRdb's version includes in-frame clones alone and lacks a portion of them. Altogether some 120,000 clones are present, around 81% being singletons, with the ten largest covering about 10%. The sequenced sample consisted of peripheral blood. These TCRs come from a human donor in a cohort sampled during active COVID-19. Each CDR3 is given without its conserved first and last residue.

v_gene: TRBV6-5
j_gene: TRBJ2-3
CDR3aa: ASSLLAGGHVDTQY

v_gene: TRBV18
j_gene: TRBJ2-6
CDR3aa: ASSPPSAGGAGANVLT

v_gene: TRBV30
j_gene: TRBJ1-3
CDR3aa: AWRRGGQGSLGGNTIY

v_gene: TRBV15
j_gene: TRBJ2-7
CDR3aa: ATSRAFQTGTSGILNEQY

v_gene: TRBV14
j_gene: TRBJ2-6
CDR3aa: ASSQGFGSISGANVLT

v_gene: TRBV7-8
j_gene: TRBJ2-5
CDR3aa: ASSLYPGLETQY

v_gene: TRBV9
j_gene: TRBJ2-7
CDR3aa: ASSVAGGLTYEQY

v_gene: TRBV7-2
j_gene: TRBJ2-1
CDR3aa: ASSYSGMSHEQF

v_gene: TRBV7-3
j_gene: TRBJ1-1
CDR3aa: ASSQNRDLTEAF

v_gene: TRBV7-9
j_gene: TRBJ2-5
CDR3aa: ASSLGQGSEKTQY

v_gene: TRBV24-1
j_gene: TRBJ2-1
CDR3aa: ATVGGGYNEQF

v_gene: TRBV28
j_gene: TRBJ2-7
CDR3aa: ASSSYNEQY

v_gene: TRBV24-1
j_gene: TRBJ1-4
CDR3aa: ATSDLARGRTNEKLF

v_gene: TRBV21-1
j_gene: TRBJ2-3
CDR3aa: ASSRSLAGFVNTQY

v_gene: TRBV5-1
j_gene: TRBJ2-3
CDR3aa: ASSFGTGGHTDTQY

v_gene: TRBV2
j_gene: TRBJ2-7
CDR3aa: ASSEAYEQY